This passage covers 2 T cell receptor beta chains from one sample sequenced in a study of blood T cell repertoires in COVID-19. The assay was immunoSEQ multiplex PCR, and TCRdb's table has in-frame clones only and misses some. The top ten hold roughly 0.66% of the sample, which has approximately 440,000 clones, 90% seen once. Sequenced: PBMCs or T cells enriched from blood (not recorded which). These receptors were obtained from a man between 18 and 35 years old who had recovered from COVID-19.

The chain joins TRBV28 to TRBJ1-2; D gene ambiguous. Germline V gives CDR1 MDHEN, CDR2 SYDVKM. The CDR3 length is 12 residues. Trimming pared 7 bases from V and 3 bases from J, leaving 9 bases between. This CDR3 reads CASMASDYGYTF. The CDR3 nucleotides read TGTGCCAGCATGGCCTCAGACTATGGCTACACCTTC.

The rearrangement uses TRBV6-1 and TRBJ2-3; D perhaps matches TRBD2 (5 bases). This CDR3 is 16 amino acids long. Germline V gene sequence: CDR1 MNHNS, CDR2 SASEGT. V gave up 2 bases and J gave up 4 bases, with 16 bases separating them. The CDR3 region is CASSENPRGFADTQYF. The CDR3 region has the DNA TGTGCCAGCAGTGAAAACCCCCGGGGATTCGCAGATACGCAGTATTTT.